This TCR beta chain was recorded in a study of radiation and T cells in renal cell carcinoma (dated by TCRdb to the early 2020s). Study-level background: TCR beta sequencing covered roughly 53 samples in total, comprising some 26 tumors and some 27 peripheral blood samples. The last blood draw happened 4 weeks after radiation, timed to coincide with nephrectomy. A total of 4 million to 5 million unique CDR3 nucleotide sequences, encoding roughly 3,000,000 unique CDR3 amino acid sequences, were found across all 55 or so samples.

Trimming takes 4 bases from V and 5 bases from J, and the germline ends sit 11 bases apart. The germline V gene yields SNHLY for CDR1 and FYNNEI for CDR2. The CDR3 has 14 amino acids, counting the end cysteine and phenylalanine. Kept here is only the CDR3 DNA, which spans 42 bases and is read in frame from base 1. Comments on this clone: Its antigen has not been determined. It has no much larger one-base neighbor in the sample; base qualities were not kept.

Following the manufacturer's recommendations, the immunoSEQ kit was used to generate TCR beta libraries from genomic DNA. For library preparation, a first multiplex PCR was performed with proprietary primers, followed by a second PCR in which unique barcodes were added, and bead cleanups were performed after each round. Each sample batch included a kit-provided positive control reaction and a negative control reaction. The final libraries underwent checking on an Agilent 4200 TapeStation D1000 ScreenTape, volumetric pooling, and quantification by qPCR. An Illumina NextSeq500 fitted with a MidOutput 150-cycle cartridge performed the sequencing, running 156 Read1 cycles and 15 Index1 cycles with the kit's custom primers. The pooled library was loaded at approximately 0.92 pM, and roughly 20% PhiX control was spiked in. As for the original processing: Vendor-processed data were analyzed in R, with a clonotype defined as all T cells sharing the same CDR3 nucleotide sequence. For clone abundance analyses, frequencies were normalized to the 10,000 most abundant clones per sample. Before analysis, public T cell clones were removed, and these numbered fewer than six per sample on average. Tumor-enriched and baseline blood-enriched clonotypes were defined by at least a 32-fold difference in abundance between compartments. A beta-binomial differential abundance model was applied to find clonotypes that expanded or contracted between blood time points. Tumor-blood repertoire similarity was measured with the Baroni-Urbani and Buser coefficient, and group comparisons used two-tailed Wilcoxon tests in R. TCRdb's version of the immuneACCESS table is confined to in-frame rearrangements and falls short of the full clone set. An unresolved V gene accounts for under half of the shortfall where checked; the remainder is of unknown origin. For V, J and clone size, that table is used; D and trimming come from the DNA. The sample table contains around 94,000 clones; only one count was recorded for just under 85% of them. The ten largest clones take up approximately 9.6% of the sample.

Explained via the paper, the time point label denotes: blood 4 weeks post-SBRT, at nephrectomy. This sample's treatment or condition label indicates: 15 Gy SBRT to primary tumor, nephrectomy 4 weeks later. Samples were obtained from a clinical trial, in which 15 Gy stereotactic body radiation therapy was delivered to primary renal cell carcinomas and nephrectomy was performed 4 weeks later. To follow tumor-enriched clonotypes, serial peripheral blood was collected from radiation-treated patients at baseline and at 2 weeks and 4 weeks after SBRT. Every patient's renal cell carcinoma showed clear cell pathology. The QIAamp DNA Blood Mini Kit (Qiagen) was used to prepare genomic DNA for TCR sequencing. The analyses included just those samples that passed every quality control check. Beyond this particular receptor, the publication reports: No pretreatment tumor biopsies were available, so the baseline intratumoral presence of clonotypes could not be determined. Tracking of blood repertoire dynamics stopped at about 27 days after treatment, with no follow-up past that point. Top tumor clonotypes rose in blood from baseline to 2 weeks post-radiation, then contracted by 4 weeks, suggesting transient expansion of tumor-resident clones. The single-armed trial design could not address effects of radiation dose or scheduling on the TCR repertoire.

This TCR was recovered from a man aged 50 to 60 with renal cell carcinoma. Recombination joined TRBV2 with TRBJ1-4; the D gene lacks a confident call. The source material was blood, sampled from a patient whose treatment included radiotherapy and nephrectomy. The sequence in DNA is TGTGCCAGCAGTGGGCGACTCGAAAATGAAAAACTGTTTTTT. Its protein reads: CASSGRLENEKLFF.